One sample yielded the 23 T cell receptor beta chains listed below, sequenced in a study of blood T cell repertoires in COVID-19. Sequencing used immunoSEQ multiplex PCR; TCRdb keeps in-frame clones, though not all of them. The sample includes 250,000 to 350,000 clones, about 80% seen only once; the top ten take less than 20%. Sequenced sample: peripheral blood. Every receptor here comes from a person aged 70 to 85 with COVID-19, enrolled during active disease.

In this sample, this clone turned up a few times. The chain recombines TRBV13 with TRBJ2-3; perhaps TRBD2 as D (5 bases). The CDR3 runs 15 residues. The germline gives CDR1 PRHDT, CDR2 FYEKMQ (reference sequence). The V end was cut by 4 bases, the J end by 6 bases, with 17 bases between. In DNA, the CDR3 is TGTGCCAGCAGCTCCTTGGACGGCGGGTTCGATACGCAGTATTTT. It translates to CASSSLDGGFDTQYF.

The chain links TRBV12-3 or TRBV12-4 to TRBJ2-7, with D uncertain. The V gene lost 6 bases and the J gene lost 1 base, with 4 bases spanning the gap. The CDR3 extends over 11 amino acids. Here the CDR3 DNA reads TGTGCCAGCAGGCGTTCCTACGAGCAGTACTTC. Translated: CASRRSYEQYF.

The rearrangement links TRBV14 to TRBJ2-1, with TRBD2 identical over 14 bases. J gave up 8 bases and V 4 bases, and 7 bases lay outside the gene matches. Germline V gene sequence: CDR1 SGHDN, CDR2 FVKESK. The CDR3 is 16 residues long. CDR3 sequence (DNA): TGTGCCAGCAGCCCACCGGGACTAGCGGGAGTCTATGAGCAGTTCTTC. It specifies CASSPPGLAGVYEQFF.

To note about this clone: This sample includes further DNA sequences coding for the same CDR3. The genes are TRBV7-3 and TRBJ2-2, with D maybe TRBD2 (5 bases). The V end lost 5 bases, the J end lost 5 bases, and 9 bases lay between the germline ends. The germline CDR1 and CDR2 sequences are SGHTA and FQGTGA. The CDR3 runs to 13 residues. The CDR3 is CASSLSGTGELFF. In DNA, the CDR3 is TGTGCCAGCAGCCTAAGCGGAACCGGGGAGCTGTTTTTT.

This chain uses TRBV28 with TRBJ1-2, with D perhaps TRBD1 (5 bases). This CDR3 has 13 amino acids. Per germline, CDR1 MDHEN and CDR2 SYDVKM. The V end was cut by 10 bases, the J end by 2 bases, with 14 bases between. The CDR3 protein is CATGGSRNYGYTF. The DNA for the CDR3 is TGTGCCACCGGGGGTAGCAGAAACTATGGCTACACCTTC.

Only a few counts were recorded for this clone. The V gene is TRBV15, the J gene TRBJ1-5, with 9 bases matching TRBD1. The germline gives CDR1 LNHNV, CDR2 YYDKDF (reference sequence). Trimming at V came to 5 bases and at J to 4 bases, leaving 3 bases not matched to a gene. The CDR3 consists of 14 residues. The CDR3 DNA reads as TGTGCCACCAGCCTAGGGACAGGGAATCAGCCCCAGCATTTT. Its translation is CATSLGTGNQPQHF.

The CDR3 region is CASSHHTFLTENTEAFF. For the CDR3, the DNA is TGTGCCAGCAGCCATCATACATTCCTGACAGAGAACACTGAAGCTTTCTTT. The chain combines TRBV7-2 with TRBJ1-1, with TRBD1 as a possible D gene (5 bases). The CDR3 runs to 17 residues. Germline lookup yields CDR1 SGHTA and CDR2 FQGNSA. V was trimmed by 5 bases and J by 1 base, leaving 20 bases between them.

This chain links TRBV5-4 with TRBJ1-2; 8 nucleotides line up with TRBD1. V lost 4 bases and J lost 4; bases outside the gene matches: 6. The CDR3 covers 14 residues. CDR1 and CDR2 from the germline V gene are SGHNT and YYREEE (reference sequence). Here the CDR3 DNA reads TGTGCCAGCAGCGGCACGACAGGGGTCTATGGCTACACCTTC. It yields the protein CASSGTTGVYGYTF. The full variable domain, completed using reference TRBV5-4 and TRBJ1-2, is ETGVTQSPTHLIKTRGQQVTLRCSSQSGHNTVSWYQQALGQGPQFIFQYYREEENGRGNFPPRFSGLQFPNYSSELNVNALELDDSALYLCASSGTTGVYGYTFGSGTRLTVV.

The rearrangement joins TRBV5-1 to TRBJ2-3; 11 nucleotides line up with TRBD2. The CDR3 runs 16 residues. Germline trimming cut 3 bases from V and 6 bases from J; bases unmatched to any gene: 9. From germline, CDR1 is SGHRS and CDR2 YFSETQ. DNA for the CDR3: TGCGCCAGCAGCTCCTTTACTAGCGGGGGACGGGATACGCAGTATTTT. As protein: CASSSFTSGGRDTQYF.

The rearrangement uses TRBV2 and TRBJ2-1, with a tentative D call TRBD1 (5 bases). Trimming removed 6 bases at V and 4 bases at J, with 19 bases between. This CDR3 region has 16 residues. Germline V gene sequence: CDR1 SNHLY, CDR2 FYNNEI. The CDR3 region is CASRDTYTCLYNEQFF. The CDR3, as DNA: TGTGCCAGCAGGGACACCTACACCTGCCTGTACAATGAGCAGTTCTTC.

The rearrangement links TRBV9 to TRBJ1-4; no reliable D call. The V gene lost 5 bases and the J gene lost 4 bases, with 12 bases spanning the gap. The CDR3 extends over 14 amino acids. Germline V gene lookup returns CDR1 SGDLS and CDR2 YYNGEE. The CDR3 is CASSPSPVNEKLFF. The CDR3 DNA sequence: TGTGCCAGCAGTCCCAGTCCCGTTAATGAAAAACTGTTTTTT.

The gene calls are TRBV2 and TRBJ1-6; D perhaps matches TRBD1 (6 bases). Trimming took off 7 bases at V and 8 bases at J, with 18 bases between the two ends. The germline CDR1 and CDR2 sequences are SNHLY and FYNNEI. The CDR3 is 15 amino acids. The CDR3 sequence is CASINTGPGYSPLHF. CDR3 in DNA: TGTGCCAGCATAAACACAGGGCCGGGGTATTCACCCCTCCACTTT.

The chain joins TRBV18 to TRBJ2-7, with D uncertain. Germline CDR1 is KGHSH and CDR2 is LQKENI. The V end was cut by 2 bases, the J end by 4 bases, with 9 bases between. This CDR3 comprises 13 residues. For the CDR3, the DNA is TGTGCCAGCTCACCAGTTAAAACTTACGAGCAGTACTTC. This sequence encodes CASSPVKTYEQYF.

V gene TRBV5-5 combines with J gene TRBJ2-3, with 7 bases that match TRBD2. With 4 bases clipped from V and 1 base from J, the junction kept 9 bases outside the gene matches. The CDR3 totals 16 residues. Germline V CDR1 and CDR2: SGHKS, YYEKEE (reference sequence). In DNA form, the CDR3 reads TGTGCCAGCAGCCAGCTACGGGGGGATGGCACAGATACGCAGTATTTT. It codes for CASSQLRGDGTDTQYF. Combining the CDR3 with reference TRBV5-5 and TRBJ2-3 gives the whole variable domain DAGVTQSPTHLIKTRGQQVTLRCSPISGHKSVSWYQQVLGQGPQFIFQYYEKEERGRGNFPDRFSARQFPNYSSELNVNALLLGDSALYLCASSQLRGDGTDTQYFGPGTRLTVL.

This chain links TRBV7-2 with TRBJ1-5; D is perhaps TRBD1 (6 bases). Germline assignment: CDR1 SGHTA and CDR2 FQGNSA. Trimming cost V 2 bases and J 3 bases, with 11 bases left between them. The CDR3 contains 15 residues. CDR3 in amino acids: CASSLIGQNNQPQHF. The CDR3 DNA follows: TGTGCCAGCAGCTTAATCGGACAGAACAATCAGCCCCAGCATTTT. The full variable domain, its missing parts supplied by reference TRBV7-2 and TRBJ1-5, is GAGVSQSPSNKVTEKGKDVELRCDPISGHTALYWYRQSLGQGLEFLIYFQGNSAPDKSGLPSDRFSAERTGGSVSTLTIQRTQQEDSAVYLCASSLIGQNNQPQHFGDGTRLSIL.

The chain has TRBV4-3 and TRBJ1-2, with D possibly being TRBD1 (5 bases). The V gene's germline CDR1 is LGHNA and CDR2 YSLEER. Trimming took 0 bases from V and 5 from J, leaving 13 bases between them. The CDR3 extends over 15 amino acids. CDR3 DNA: TGCGCCAGCAGCCAAGAAGGGCAGGGTGAATATGGCTACACCTTC. This sequence encodes CASSQEGQGEYGYTF.

This chain joins TRBV5-6 and TRBJ1-6; tentative D call: TRBD1 (5 bases). V was trimmed by 5 bases and J by 0 bases, leaving 12 bases between them. This CDR3 has 16 amino acids. Germline CDR1 and CDR2: SGHDT and YYEEEE. CDR3 coding DNA: TGTGCCAGCAGGGACCACAGGAGCTCCTATAATTCACCCCTCCACTTT. Its protein is CASRDHRSSYNSPLHF.

The chain couples TRBV6-5 to TRBJ2-1, with D unclear. The CDR3 covers 15 residues. V was cut by 4 bases and J by 2 bases, with 12 bases left in between. Germline CDR1 and CDR2: MNHEY and SVGAGI. CDR3 coding DNA: TGTGCCAGCAGTTCAACAATTGGCCCCTACAATGAGCAGTTCTTC. Its protein is CASSSTIGPYNEQFF.

The chain is built from TRBV4-1 and TRBJ1-3; possibly TRBD1 for D (6 bases). V lost 0 bases, J lost 0 bases, and 12 bases lay in between. The V gene's germline CDR1 is MGHRA and CDR2 YSYEKL. This CDR3 is 17 amino acids long. Here the CDR3 reads CASSQERGTASGNTIYF. For the CDR3, the DNA is TGCGCCAGCAGCCAAGAAAGGGGGACGGCCTCTGGAAACACCATATATTTT.

This rearrangement joins TRBV6-2 or TRBV6-3 to TRBJ1-1; 11 nucleotides match TRBD1. V shed 2 bases, J shed 1 base, and the junction held 3 bases outside the gene matches. The CDR3 contains 16 residues. Germline CDR1 reads MNHEY; CDR2 reads SVGEGT. The CDR3 is CASSYPGQGANTEAFF. The DNA of the CDR3 is TGTGCCAGCAGTTACCCCGGACAGGGGGCGAACACTGAAGCTTTCTTT.

The V and J genes are TRBV19 and TRBJ1-6; the match to TRBD1 covers 7 bases. CDR1 is LNHDA, CDR2 SQIVND, per germline (reference sequence). Trimming took 8 bases from V and 5 from J; bases not matched to a gene: 9. The length of the CDR3 is 15 residues. The CDR3 DNA reads as TGTGCCAGTTCCAGGACAGGAGAAAATAATTCACCCCTCCACTTT. Protein sequence: CASSRTGENNSPLHF.

The genes are TRBV29-1 and TRBJ2-7; TRBD1 matches 9 bases. CDR3 length: 11 residues. Germline lookup yields CDR1 SQVTM and CDR2 ANQGSEA. V lost 7 bases and J lost 8; bases outside the gene matches: 6. In DNA form, the CDR3 reads TGCAGCGCTGCGGGACAGGGCAAGCAGTACTTC. Translating it yields CSAAGQGKQYF.

The chain recombines TRBV11-3 with TRBJ2-3, with D possibly being TRBD1 (6 bases). The CDR3 is 14 residues long. The V gene lost 6 bases and the J gene lost 0 bases, with 10 bases spanning the gap. Germline CDR1 reads SGHNT; CDR2 reads YENEEA. The CDR3 DNA reads as TGTGCCAGCAGTGCAGGGGCTAGCACAGATACGCAGTATTTT. Amino acid sequence: CASSAGASTDTQYF.